What follows are 2 T cell receptor beta chains derived from one specimen sequenced in a study of OX40 agonist ivuxolimab in advanced cancers. Repertoires were generated with immunoSEQ multiplex PCR, while TCRdb's copy carries only in-frame clones and drops some. The table has around 40,000 clones, around 87% seen once. The starting material was CD4+ or CD8+ T cells sorted from blood, obtained in a trial of the OX40 agonist ivuxolimab. These receptors were collected from an adult with an advanced solid tumor such as melanoma, head and neck, liver or kidney cancer.

This clone occurred once. This chain connects TRBV28 to TRBJ2-7, with D hard to call. The CDR3 totals 14 residues. V was clipped by 3 bases and J by 3 bases, with 12 bases between them. In germline, CDR1 is MDHEN, CDR2 SYDVKM. Here the CDR3 DNA reads TGTGCCAGCAGTTTCACGGAGCCCCTCTACGAGCAGTACTTC. Residues: CASSFTEPLYEQYF.

This clone was counted a single time. The chain recombines TRBV7-1 with TRBJ1-2; D is possibly TRBD1 (6 bases). TRBV7-1 is identified as an open reading frame with a role that is uncertain. Trimming took 5 bases from V and 8 from J, leaving 18 bases between them. The CDR3 is 14 residues long. CDR3 DNA sequence: TGTGCCAGCAGCCTCGAAGAGGGGGGGTCCGGCTACACCTTC. This encodes CASSLEEGGSGYTF.